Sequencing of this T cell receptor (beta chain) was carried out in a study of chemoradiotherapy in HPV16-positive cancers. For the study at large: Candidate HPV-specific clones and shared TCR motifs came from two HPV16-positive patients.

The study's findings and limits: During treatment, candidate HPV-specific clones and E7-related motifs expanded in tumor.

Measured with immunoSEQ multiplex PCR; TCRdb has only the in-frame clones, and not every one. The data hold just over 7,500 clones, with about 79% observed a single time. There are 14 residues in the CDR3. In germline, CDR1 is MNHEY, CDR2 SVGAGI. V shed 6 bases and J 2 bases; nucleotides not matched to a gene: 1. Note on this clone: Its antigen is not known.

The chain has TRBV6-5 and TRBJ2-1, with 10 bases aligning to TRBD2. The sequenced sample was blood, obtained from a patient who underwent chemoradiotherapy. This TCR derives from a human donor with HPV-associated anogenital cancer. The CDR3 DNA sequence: TGTGCCAGCAGACTAGCGGGACCCTACAATGAGCAGTTCTTC. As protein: CASRLAGPYNEQFF.